A single T cell receptor (beta chain) is shown here with its context. This specimen comes from a study of PD-L1 blockade in urothelial cancer. The wider study: From 0 to 3 prior chemotherapy regimens had been given to the patients. Blood drawn 3 weeks (second dose) and 6 weeks after treatment start was analyzed.

Data came from immunoSEQ multiplex PCR; TCRdb stores just in-frame clones and leaves some out. The sample holds 55,000 to 70,000 clones, almost 85% seen once. Germline V gene sequence: CDR1 LNHDA, CDR2 SQIVND (reference sequence). The length of the CDR3 is 15 residues. Trimming cost V 0 bases and J 6 bases; bases outside gene matches: 4. Sequencing used PBMCs, obtained around atezolizumab (anti-PD-L1) treatment. This receptor was identified in a man aged 65 to 79 with urothelial cancer. The chain is built from TRBV19 and TRBJ1-5; TRBD1 matches 8 bases. CDR3 residues: CASSIEGTGIQPQHF. The DNA for the CDR3 is TGTGCCAGTAGTATAGAAGGGACAGGAATTCAGCCCCAGCATTTT.